The 2 T cell receptor beta chains below come from one sample, sequenced in a study of blood T cell repertoires in COVID-19. Produced via immunoSEQ multiplex PCR; TCRdb's table is partial and in-frame only. The sample has over 100,000 clones; roughly 86% are singletons. The specimen was peripheral blood. These receptors were collected from a man between 40 and 49 years old with active or convalescent COVID-19.

The V gene is TRBV29-1, the J gene TRBJ1-1, with D possibly TRBD1 on 5 matching bases. Between the trimmed V and J ends, which lost 4 bases and 3 bases, there was a span of 15 bases. The CDR3 covers 14 residues. CDR1 and CDR2 from the germline V gene are SQVTM and ANQGSEA. CDR3 residues: CSVGLGRGDTEAFF. In DNA form, the CDR3 reads TGCAGCGTTGGTTTGGGGCGCGGGGACACTGAAGCTTTCTTT.

This sequence joins TRBV2 and TRBJ1-6; D gene ambiguous. The CDR3 spans 11 residues. The germline V gene has CDR1 SNHLY and CDR2 FYNNEI. Between the trimmed V and J ends, which lost 6 bases and 14 bases, there was a span of 11 bases. The CDR3 DNA is TGTGCCAGCAGCCCCCACGGAGCCCTCCACTTT. Protein product: CASSPHGALHF.